These 20 T cell receptor beta chains came from one sample sequenced in a study of early T cells in non-severe SARS-CoV-2 infection. TCRdb re-analysed the 5' RACE reads in MiXCR, keeping a single row per CDR3 protein. The table includes tens of thousands of distinct CDR3 sequences, approximately 16% detected once. The sample in question was whole blood, obtained at baseline. Source of these receptors: an adult who was a healthcare worker with PCR-confirmed SARS-CoV-2 infection or an uninfected control (not recorded which).

This clonotype was observed many times. This chain links TRBV12-3 or TRBV12-4 with TRBJ1-5, with TRBD1 as a possible D gene (6 bases). The ends were cut back, 6 bases at V and 7 bases at J, with 13 bases in the middle. The CDR3 runs 13 residues. The DNA of the CDR3 is TGTGCCAGCAGCCCCGGGGGGGGCCAGCCCCAGCATTTT. Protein sequence: CASSPGGGQPQHF.

This clonotype came up many times. V usage is TRBV12-3 or TRBV12-4 and J usage is TRBJ1-3; D remains unclear. With 5 bases removed from V and 7 bases from J, the gap between germline ends came to 6 bases. The CDR3 length is 11 residues. The CDR3 region is CASSPRNTIYF. The DNA for the CDR3 is TGTGCCAGCAGTCCTAGGAACACCATATATTTT.

The chain joins TRBV2 to TRBJ1-1; D is undetermined. V was shortened by 10 bases and J by 0 bases, with 9 bases between the two germline ends. Germline CDR1 SNHLY, CDR2 FYNNEI. This CDR3 has 12 residues. The CDR3, as DNA: TGTGCCACTAGAAGCATGAACACTGAAGCTTTCTTT. Its translation: CATRSMNTEAFF.

V usage is TRBV28 and J usage is TRBJ2-7; TRBD2 matches 15 bases. With V trimmed by 5 bases and J by 6 bases, 5 bases remained unmatched. CDR1 MDHEN and CDR2 SYDVKM come from the germline V gene. CDR3 length: 15 amino acids. The CDR3 here is CASSARGLAGGEQYF. The CDR3 DNA follows: TGTGCCAGCAGTGCCAGGGGACTAGCGGGAGGCGAGCAGTACTTC. The whole variable domain, filled in from reference TRBV28 and TRBJ2-7, reads DVKVTQSSRYLVKRTGEKVFLECVQDMDHENMFWYRQDPGLGLRLIYFSYDVKMKEKGDIPEGYSVSREKKERFSLILESASTNQTSMYLCASSARGLAGGEQYFGPGTRLTVT.

This clonotype was observed many times. J is TRBJ2-1 and V is TRBV20-1, with TRBD2 matching 7 bases. Trimming at V came to 5 bases and at J to 1 base, leaving 8 bases not matched to a gene. The CDR3 length is 15 residues. CDR1 is DFQATT, CDR2 SNEGSKA, per germline (reference sequence). The CDR3 coding sequence is TGCAGTGCTTTCACGACTAGCAGATCCTACAATGAGCAGTTCTTC. This translates into CSAFTTSRSYNEQFF.

CDR3 nucleotides: TGTGCCAGCAGCCGAGGGACTAGGGTCGGGGAGCAGTACTTC. This translates into CASSRGTRVGEQYF. The chain joins TRBV3-1 to TRBJ2-7; TRBD2 matches at 8 bases. CDR1 is LGHDT, CDR2 YNNKEL, per germline (reference sequence). The trim removed 4 bases at V and 7 bases at J, leaving 9 bases unmatched. The CDR3 has 14 residues.

The table lists this clonotype with a few counts. The V gene is TRBV20-1, the J gene TRBJ2-7, with D tentatively TRBD2 (5 bases). V dropped 6 bases and J dropped 0 bases, with 21 bases sitting between them. The CDR3 extends over 16 amino acids. From germline, CDR1 is DFQATT and CDR2 SNEGSKA (reference sequence). The CDR3 DNA reads as TGCAGTGCAATCCCCCTAGGAGGCACCAGCTCCTACGAGCAGTACTTC. Its protein is CSAIPLGGTSSYEQYF.

This clonotype was seen a few times. V and J are TRBV6-6 and TRBJ2-2, with 8 bases identical to TRBD1. The trim removed 5 bases at V and 1 base at J, leaving 3 bases unmatched. CDR1 MNHNY and CDR2 SVGAGI come from the germline V gene (reference sequence). The CDR3 runs to 15 residues. This CDR3 is CASSRDRLNTGELFF. Here the CDR3 DNA reads TGTGCCAGCAGTAGGGACAGGCTGAACACCGGGGAGCTGTTTTTT.

The CDR3 DNA sequence: TGTGCCAGCGCCGAAGGGACAGGGGGCTACGAGCAGTACTTC. Residues: CASAEGTGGYEQYF. The J gene is TRBJ2-7, the V gene TRBV7-6; 11 bases line up with TRBD1. This CDR3 is 14 amino acids long. CDR1 and CDR2 from the germline V gene are SGHVS and FNYEAQ. J gave up 3 bases and V 8 bases, and 6 bases lay outside the gene matches.

This chain links TRBV19 with TRBJ1-1; D may be TRBD1 (5 bases). Germline CDR1 LNHDA, CDR2 SQIVND (reference sequence). The CDR3 spans 16 residues. Trimming stripped 3 bases from V and 2 bases from J, with 16 bases between. DNA of the CDR3: TGTGCCAGTAGTATCCAGGGACGATCGGGAAACACTGAAGCTTTCTTT. Protein product: CASSIQGRSGNTEAFF.

This clonotype was detected a few times. The chain carries TRBV3-1 and TRBJ2-1, with TRBD2 as a possible D gene (5 bases). The V end was cut by 5 bases, the J end by 3 bases, with 17 bases between. CDR1 and CDR2 (germline): LGHDT, YNNKEL (reference sequence). The CDR3 consists of 16 residues. CDR3 loop: CASSSPRAAHYNEQFF. CDR3 bases: TGTGCCAGCAGCTCTCCCCGAGCGGCTCACTACAATGAGCAGTTCTTC.

The chain carries TRBV6-2 or TRBV6-3 and TRBJ1-5; D remains unclear. V was cut by 6 bases and J by 4 bases, with 25 bases left in between. Germline V gives CDR1 MNHEY, CDR2 SVGEGT. The CDR3 spans 18 residues. The CDR3 coding sequence is TGTGCCAGCAGCCCCGTGGGTGAGCCCTCTTATCGTAATCAGCCCCAGCATTTT. The encoded protein is CASSPVGEPSYRNQPQHF.

The chain employs TRBV3-1 and TRBJ2-7; D is possibly TRBD1 (5 bases). The CDR3 is 16 residues long. CDR1 is LGHDT and CDR2 is YNNKEL in the germline V gene (reference sequence). The germline V and J ends were trimmed by 1 base and 2 bases, with 15 bases remaining between them. CDR3: CASSQGLASRAYEQYF. The CDR3 DNA follows: TGTGCCAGCAGCCAAGGGTTAGCAAGCAGGGCCTACGAGCAGTACTTC.

This clonotype was observed a few times. This sequence joins TRBV7-3 and TRBJ2-1; D is unclear. The CDR3 sequence is 12 residues long. Per germline, CDR1 SGHTA and CDR2 FQGTGA. The germline V and J ends were trimmed by 5 bases and 8 bases, with 10 bases remaining between them. DNA for the CDR3: TGTGCCAGCAGCAGAAACCAAGATGAGCAGTTCTTC. Translation: CASSRNQDEQFF.

There are a few counts of this clonotype. The chain carries TRBV7-9 and TRBJ2-1, with TRBD1 matching 9 bases. The CDR3 is made up of 18 amino acids. The V and J ends lost 4 bases and 0 bases, in that order; junction bases with no gene match: 10. Looked up from germline, CDR1 is SEHNR and CDR2 is FQNEAQ (reference sequence). CDR3 protein: CASSSSDGQGSSYNEQFF. The CDR3 nucleotides read TGTGCCAGCAGCTCGTCCGACGGACAGGGGAGCTCCTACAATGAGCAGTTCTTC.

Only a few counts were recorded for this clonotype. This chain connects TRBV7-3 to TRBJ2-5, with D possibly being TRBD2 (6 bases). The ends were cut back, 2 bases at V and 5 bases at J, with 12 bases in the middle. The CDR3 spans 14 residues. Germline CDR1 and CDR2: SGHTA and FQGTGA. In DNA form, the CDR3 reads TGTGCCAGCAGCTTAGGCGACAGCGGGGAGACCCAGTACTTC. Translation gives CASSLGDSGETQYF.

This clonotype was counted ten times or more. This rearrangement joins TRBV5-1 to TRBJ2-7, with 7 nucleotides matching TRBD2. Germline trimming cut 4 bases from V and 1 base from J; bases unmatched to any gene: 14. The CDR3 is 17 amino acids. CDR1 is SGHRS and CDR2 is YFSETQ in the germline V gene. CDR3 sequence: CASSPSRPSGPSYEQYF. CDR3 in DNA: TGCGCCAGCAGCCCTTCCCGACCTAGCGGACCATCCTACGAGCAGTACTTC.

The V call is TRBV6-2 or TRBV6-3, the J call TRBJ2-7; 10 nucleotides agree with TRBD2. CDR3 length: 15 residues. After removal of 7 bases from V and 4 bases from J, the junction contained 10 bases not matched to a gene. CDR1 and CDR2 from the germline V gene are MNHEY and SVGEGT. The CDR3 DNA sequence: TGTGCCAGCACCCACCGGGGTAGCGGGAGGTACGAGCAGTACTTC. This gives the protein CASTHRGSGRYEQYF.

This rearrangement joins TRBV4-2 to TRBJ2-5; 9 positions match TRBD2. The germline V gene encodes CDR1 LGHNA and CDR2 YNFKEQ. The CDR3 has 19 amino acids. V dropped 1 base and J dropped 1; count of bases not matched to a gene: 13. The CDR3 nucleotides are TGTGCCAGCAGCCAAGGGAGCTTCTTTCGAGCGGGAGGCCAAGAGACCCAGTACTTC. Translating it yields CASSQGSFFRAGGQETQYF.

This clonotype was observed a handful of times. The V gene is TRBV3-1, the J gene TRBJ2-4, with D possibly being TRBD1 (5 bases). CDR1 and CDR2 from the germline V gene are LGHDT and YNNKEL (reference sequence). The length of the CDR3 is 14 residues. The V end lost 1 base, the J end lost 7 bases, and 11 bases lay between the germline ends. DNA of the CDR3: TGTGCCAGCAGCCAAGTACCAGGGAAGAACATTCAGTACTTC. Translated: CASSQVPGKNIQYF. Supplemented by reference TRBV3-1 and TRBJ2-4, the full variable domain reads DTAVSQTPKYLVTQMGNDKSIKCEQNLGHDTMYWYKQDSKKFLKIMFSYNNKELIINETVPNRFSPKSPDKAHLNLHINSLELGDSAVYFCASSQVPGKNIQYFGAGTRLSVL.